These T cell receptor beta chains were read from a single sample in a study of blood T cells in healthy people across ages. TCRdb ran MiXCR on the 5' RACE reads and lists one entry per CDR3 protein. Of about 900,000 distinct CDR3 sequences in the sample, 48% were seen once. Sequencing was carried out using blood. These receptors originate from a man under 40 in good health. Both conserved end residues are part of each CDR3. Fields, in order: D gene, CDR3 length, J gene, V gene, clone size, CDR3 protein, CDR3 DNA. A D gene is named only where the DNA matches it firmly. Clone size appears in some rows only: once, few, many, or a class for an expanded clone.

d_gene: TRBD1
len: 15
j_gene: TRBJ2-7
v_gene: TRBV12-3/TRBV12-4
abundance: -
CDR3aa: CASTALGTGKFEQYF
CDR3nt: TGTGCCAGCACCGCGCTCGGGACAGGGAAGTTCGAGCAGTACTTC

d_gene: -
len: 14
j_gene: TRBJ2-7
v_gene: TRBV5-1
abundance: -
CDR3aa: CASSLVPDSYEQYF
CDR3nt: TGTGCCAGCAGTTTAGTCCCTGACAGCTACGAGCAGTACTTC

d_gene: -
len: 15
j_gene: TRBJ2-1
v_gene: TRBV6-2/TRBV6-3
abundance: -
CDR3aa: CASSTDRSPYNEQFF
CDR3nt: TGTGCCAGCAGTACAGACCGGAGTCCTTACAATGAGCAGTTCTTC

d_gene: TRBD1
len: 16
j_gene: TRBJ2-1
v_gene: TRBV6-1
abundance: -
CDR3aa: CASRGSGTGAYNEQFF
CDR3nt: TGTGCCAGCAGGGGGAGTGGGACAGGGGCCTACAATGAGCAGTTCTTC

d_gene: -
len: 15
j_gene: TRBJ1-2
v_gene: TRBV12-3/TRBV12-4
abundance: -
CDR3aa: CASSLASGHSCGYTF
CDR3nt: TGTGCCAGCAGTTTAGCCTCGGGACATAGCTGTGGCTACACCTTC

d_gene: -
len: 15
j_gene: TRBJ2-1
v_gene: TRBV6-5
abundance: -
CDR3aa: CASSYGMSSYNEQFF
CDR3nt: TGTGCCAGCAGTTATGGAATGAGCTCCTACAATGAGCAGTTCTTC

d_gene: -
len: 15
j_gene: TRBJ2-4
v_gene: TRBV7-9
abundance: -
CDR3aa: CASSPGVVAKNIQYF
CDR3nt: TGTGCCAGCAGCCCCGGGGTAGTAGCCAAAAACATTCAGTACTTC

d_gene: TRBD1
len: 15
j_gene: TRBJ2-1
v_gene: TRBV6-5
abundance: -
CDR3aa: CASSIGTGLGDEQFF
CDR3nt: TGTGCCAGCAGTATTGGGACAGGGCTTGGTGATGAGCAGTTCTTC

d_gene: -
len: 15
j_gene: TRBJ2-1
v_gene: TRBV7-9
abundance: -
CDR3aa: CASSLGGPTYNEQFF
CDR3nt: TGTGCCAGCAGCTTAGGAGGTCCTACCTACAATGAGCAGTTCTTC

d_gene: -
len: 14
j_gene: TRBJ1-2
v_gene: TRBV7-6
abundance: -
CDR3aa: CASSSSPGMDGYTF
CDR3nt: TGTGCCAGCAGCTCCTCCCCAGGGATGGATGGCTACACCTTC

d_gene: TRBD2
len: 13
j_gene: TRBJ2-3
v_gene: TRBV28
abundance: -
CDR3aa: CASSSGGVYTQYF
CDR3nt: TGTGCCAGCAGTTCGGGGGGGGTCTATACGCAGTATTTT

d_gene: -
len: 13
j_gene: TRBJ2-7
v_gene: TRBV7-9
abundance: many
CDR3aa: CASSFSGAYEQYF
CDR3nt: TGTGCCAGCAGCTTTAGTGGGGCCTACGAGCAGTACTTC

d_gene: -
len: 15
j_gene: TRBJ1-4
v_gene: TRBV3-1
abundance: -
CDR3aa: CAISPRPFTNEKLFF
CDR3nt: TGTGCCATCAGCCCCCGACCGTTTACTAATGAAAAACTGTTTTTT

d_gene: -
len: 13
j_gene: TRBJ1-1
v_gene: TRBV3-1
abundance: -
CDR3aa: CASSRPGTTEAFF
CDR3nt: TGTGCCAGCAGCCGTCCAGGGACCACTGAAGCTTTCTTT

d_gene: TRBD2
len: 14
j_gene: TRBJ2-1
v_gene: TRBV6-1
abundance: once
CDR3aa: CASSPSGGVYEQFF
CDR3nt: TGTGCCAGCAGCCCTAGCGGGGGGGTTTATGAGCAGTTCTTC

d_gene: -
len: 13
j_gene: TRBJ1-5
v_gene: TRBV6-6
abundance: -
CDR3aa: CASNDGVSQPQHF
CDR3nt: TGTGCCAGCAATGACGGTGTGAGCCAGCCCCAGCATTTT

d_gene: TRBD1
len: 14
j_gene: TRBJ1-1
v_gene: TRBV27
abundance: -
CDR3aa: CASSGDSRRTEAFF
CDR3nt: TGTGCCAGCAGTGGGGACAGTCGGCGCACTGAAGCTTTCTTT

d_gene: TRBD1
len: 14
j_gene: TRBJ1-2
v_gene: TRBV20-1
abundance: -
CDR3aa: CSATAGTGNYGYTF
CDR3nt: TGCAGTGCTACCGCCGGGACAGGGAACTATGGCTACACCTTC

d_gene: TRBD1
len: 14
j_gene: TRBJ1-4
v_gene: TRBV29-1
abundance: -
CDR3aa: CSVNTGEANEKLFF
CDR3nt: TGCAGCGTAAACACAGGGGAGGCTAATGAAAAACTGTTTTTT

d_gene: -
len: 15
j_gene: TRBJ2-3
v_gene: TRBV5-1
abundance: many
CDR3aa: CASSLAGGLTDTQYF
CDR3nt: TGCGCCAGCAGCTTGGCAGGCGGCCTCACAGATACGCAGTATTTT

d_gene: -
len: 13
j_gene: TRBJ2-5
v_gene: TRBV12-3/TRBV12-4
abundance: -
CDR3aa: CASSVGQTETQYF
CDR3nt: TGTGCCAGCAGTGTTGGACAGACGGAGACCCAGTACTTC

d_gene: -
len: 16
j_gene: TRBJ2-1
v_gene: TRBV11-3
abundance: -
CDR3aa: CASSQNKEAGEYEQFF
CDR3nt: TGTGCCAGCAGCCAAAATAAAGAGGCTGGGGAATATGAGCAGTTCTTC

d_gene: TRBD1
len: 14
j_gene: TRBJ2-7
v_gene: TRBV20-1
abundance: few
CDR3aa: CSARRDRGPYEQYF
CDR3nt: TGCAGTGCTAGGAGGGACAGGGGGCCTTACGAGCAGTACTTC

d_gene: -
len: 15
j_gene: TRBJ2-1
v_gene: TRBV6-6
abundance: few
CDR3aa: CASSREFRAYNEQFF
CDR3nt: TGTGCCAGCAGTCGGGAATTTCGGGCCTACAATGAGCAGTTCTTC

d_gene: -
len: 11
j_gene: TRBJ2-1
v_gene: TRBV9
abundance: -
CDR3aa: CASSVGVEQFF
CDR3nt: TGTGCCAGCAGCGTAGGGGTAGAGCAGTTCTTC

d_gene: -
len: 15
j_gene: TRBJ2-3
v_gene: TRBV3-1
abundance: once
CDR3aa: CASSQARTSGDTQYF
CDR3nt: TGTGCCAGCAGCCAAGCGCGTACATCAGGAGATACGCAGTATTTT

d_gene: TRBD1
len: 15
j_gene: TRBJ2-7
v_gene: TRBV12-3/TRBV12-4
abundance: few
CDR3aa: CASSPLQGPNYEQYF
CDR3nt: TGTGCCAGCAGCCCTTTACAGGGGCCGAACTACGAGCAGTACTTC

d_gene: -
len: 16
j_gene: TRBJ2-1
v_gene: TRBV7-2
abundance: -
CDR3aa: CASSLVRGAHYNEQFF
CDR3nt: TGTGCCAGCAGCTTAGTCAGGGGAGCGCACTACAATGAGCAGTTCTTC

d_gene: -
len: 16
j_gene: TRBJ2-7
v_gene: TRBV27
abundance: -
CDR3aa: CASSRPVGQWKYEQYF
CDR3nt: TGTGCCAGCAGTCGGCCCGTTGGACAGTGGAAGTACGAGCAGTACTTC

d_gene: -
len: 15
j_gene: TRBJ2-1
v_gene: TRBV4-1
abundance: many
CDR3aa: CASSQGEASFNEQFF
CDR3nt: TGCGCCAGCAGCCAAGGGGAGGCTAGCTTCAATGAGCAGTTCTTC

d_gene: TRBD2
len: 13
j_gene: TRBJ2-7
v_gene: TRBV20-1
abundance: few
CDR3aa: CSARSGLAVEQYF
CDR3nt: TGCAGTGCTAGGTCGGGACTAGCTGTCGAGCAGTACTTC

d_gene: -
len: 13
j_gene: TRBJ1-1
v_gene: TRBV4-1
abundance: once
CDR3aa: CASSEGQSTEAFF
CDR3nt: TGCGCCAGCAGCGAGGGACAAAGCACTGAAGCTTTCTTT

d_gene: TRBD1
len: 16
j_gene: TRBJ2-1
v_gene: TRBV12-3/TRBV12-4
abundance: -
CDR3aa: CASSPYGTGNYNEQFF
CDR3nt: TGTGCCAGCAGTCCGTACGGGACAGGGAATTACAATGAGCAGTTCTTC

d_gene: TRBD1
len: 13
j_gene: TRBJ1-5
v_gene: TRBV20-1
abundance: -
CDR3aa: CSAGQGASQPQHF
CDR3nt: TGCAGTGCTGGACAGGGGGCTTCTCAGCCCCAGCATTTT

d_gene: -
len: 15
j_gene: TRBJ2-3
v_gene: TRBV27
abundance: -
CDR3aa: CASSTFRGSTDTQYF
CDR3nt: TGTGCCAGCAGCACCTTCAGGGGCAGCACAGATACGCAGTATTTT

d_gene: -
len: 15
j_gene: TRBJ2-1
v_gene: TRBV7-2
abundance: once
CDR3aa: CASSLAQDPYNEQFF
CDR3nt: TGTGCCAGCAGCTTAGCGCAGGACCCCTACAATGAGCAGTTCTTC

d_gene: -
len: 14
j_gene: TRBJ1-2
v_gene: TRBV12-3/TRBV12-4
abundance: few
CDR3aa: CASSLLRMSYGYTF
CDR3nt: TGTGCCAGCAGCCTTCTACGCATGTCCTATGGCTACACCTTC

d_gene: TRBD2
len: 15
j_gene: TRBJ2-3
v_gene: TRBV28
abundance: -
CDR3aa: CASSWRGGPADTQYF
CDR3nt: TGTGCCAGCAGTTGGCGGGGGGGCCCTGCGGATACGCAGTATTTT

d_gene: -
len: 14
j_gene: TRBJ2-7
v_gene: TRBV7-9
abundance: -
CDR3aa: CASAGGGLSYEQYF
CDR3nt: TGTGCCAGCGCCGGCGGGGGCCTCAGCTACGAGCAGTACTTC

d_gene: -
len: 16
j_gene: TRBJ1-3
v_gene: TRBV9
abundance: -
CDR3aa: CASSVVAGYSGNTIYF
CDR3nt: TGTGCCAGCAGCGTAGTGGCGGGCTACTCTGGAAACACCATATATTTT

d_gene: TRBD2
len: 14
j_gene: TRBJ2-3
v_gene: TRBV20-1
abundance: -
CDR3aa: CSAPTGTRTDTQYF
CDR3nt: TGCAGTGCCCCAACCGGGACTAGGACAGATACGCAGTATTTT

d_gene: TRBD2
len: 15
j_gene: TRBJ2-1
v_gene: TRBV29-1
abundance: -
CDR3aa: CSVAKGLGIKYQQFF
CDR3nt: TGCAGCGTTGCTAAGGGACTAGGGATCAAGTATCAGCAGTTCTTC

d_gene: -
len: 17
j_gene: TRBJ1-5
v_gene: TRBV7-6
abundance: -
CDR3aa: CASSLGGRERRNQPQHF
CDR3nt: TGTGCCAGCAGCTTAGGAGGCAGGGAGAGGCGTAATCAGCCCCAGCATTTT

d_gene: -
len: 19
j_gene: TRBJ1-1
v_gene: TRBV5-1
abundance: -
CDR3aa: CASSFRRTTGGRSNTEAFF
CDR3nt: TGCGCCAGCAGCTTTCGTAGGACTACCGGGGGCCGTTCGAACACTGAAGCTTTCTTT

d_gene: TRBD2
len: 17
j_gene: TRBJ2-5
v_gene: TRBV3-1
abundance: few
CDR3aa: CASRQRVLAGRQETQYF
CDR3nt: TGTGCCAGCAGACAACGGGTATTAGCGGGGAGGCAAGAGACCCAGTACTTC

d_gene: TRBD2
len: 18
j_gene: TRBJ2-1
v_gene: TRBV10-2
abundance: -
CDR3aa: CASSDRLASPSSYNEQFF
CDR3nt: TGCGCCAGCAGTGACAGACTAGCGAGCCCCTCCTCCTACAATGAGCAGTTCTTC

d_gene: -
len: 13
j_gene: TRBJ2-5
v_gene: TRBV6-1
abundance: -
CDR3aa: CASSVPGQETQYF
CDR3nt: TGTGCCAGCAGTGTCCCGGGACAAGAGACCCAGTACTTC

d_gene: -
len: 12
j_gene: TRBJ1-1
v_gene: TRBV2
abundance: -
CDR3aa: CASSVTGTEAFF
CDR3nt: TGTGCCAGCAGTGTAACGGGCACTGAAGCTTTCTTT

d_gene: TRBD1
len: 13
j_gene: TRBJ2-7
v_gene: TRBV7-2
abundance: -
CDR3aa: CASFDRGSSEQYF
CDR3nt: TGTGCCAGTTTTGACAGGGGGTCTAGCGAGCAGTACTTC

d_gene: -
len: 15
j_gene: TRBJ2-1
v_gene: TRBV15
abundance: many
CDR3aa: CATSRDQGSYNEQFF
CDR3nt: TGTGCCACCAGCAGAGATCAGGGTTCCTACAATGAGCAGTTCTTC

d_gene: TRBD1
len: 14
j_gene: TRBJ2-4
v_gene: TRBV9
abundance: -
CDR3aa: CASSVTGAKNIQYF
CDR3nt: TGTGCCAGCAGCGTGACAGGGGCCAAAAACATTCAGTACTTC

d_gene: -
len: 16
j_gene: TRBJ2-7
v_gene: TRBV7-9
abundance: -
CDR3aa: CASSSSGPTPSYEQYF
CDR3nt: TGTGCCAGCAGCTCTTCGGGACCTACTCCTTCCTACGAGCAGTACTTC

d_gene: TRBD1
len: 14
j_gene: TRBJ1-5
v_gene: TRBV7-2
abundance: once
CDR3aa: CASNRQGAKQPQHF
CDR3nt: TGTGCCAGCAACCGACAGGGGGCAAAACAGCCCCAGCATTTT

d_gene: -
len: 12
j_gene: TRBJ2-1
v_gene: TRBV5-1
abundance: -
CDR3aa: CASSLSTHEQFF
CDR3nt: TGCGCCAGCAGCTTAAGCACCCACGAGCAGTTCTTC

d_gene: -
len: 14
j_gene: TRBJ1-2
v_gene: TRBV6-5
abundance: few
CDR3aa: CASRLRTGAYGYTF
CDR3nt: TGTGCCAGCAGGCTCCGGACCGGGGCCTATGGCTACACCTTC

d_gene: -
len: 16
j_gene: TRBJ2-1
v_gene: TRBV11-2
abundance: few
CDR3aa: CASSSSGTYFYNEQFF
CDR3nt: TGTGCCAGCAGCTCCTCCGGGACATACTTCTACAATGAGCAGTTCTTC

d_gene: TRBD2
len: 16
j_gene: TRBJ2-1
v_gene: TRBV9
abundance: -
CDR3aa: CASSPSASGGANEQFF
CDR3nt: TGTGCCAGCAGCCCCAGCGCTAGCGGGGGGGCGAATGAGCAGTTCTTC

d_gene: -
len: 12
j_gene: TRBJ2-7
v_gene: TRBV2
abundance: few
CDR3aa: CASMAGSYEQYF
CDR3nt: TGTGCCAGCATGGCGGGGTCCTACGAGCAGTACTTC

d_gene: -
len: 12
j_gene: TRBJ2-3
v_gene: TRBV20-1
abundance: -
CDR3aa: CSAGTFTDTQYF
CDR3nt: TGCAGTGCTGGGACCTTCACAGATACGCAGTATTTT

d_gene: -
len: 16
j_gene: TRBJ2-2
v_gene: TRBV5-5
abundance: once
CDR3aa: CASSLSGFRQTGELFF
CDR3nt: TGTGCCAGCAGCTTGTCCGGGTTTCGTCAAACCGGGGAGCTGTTTTTT